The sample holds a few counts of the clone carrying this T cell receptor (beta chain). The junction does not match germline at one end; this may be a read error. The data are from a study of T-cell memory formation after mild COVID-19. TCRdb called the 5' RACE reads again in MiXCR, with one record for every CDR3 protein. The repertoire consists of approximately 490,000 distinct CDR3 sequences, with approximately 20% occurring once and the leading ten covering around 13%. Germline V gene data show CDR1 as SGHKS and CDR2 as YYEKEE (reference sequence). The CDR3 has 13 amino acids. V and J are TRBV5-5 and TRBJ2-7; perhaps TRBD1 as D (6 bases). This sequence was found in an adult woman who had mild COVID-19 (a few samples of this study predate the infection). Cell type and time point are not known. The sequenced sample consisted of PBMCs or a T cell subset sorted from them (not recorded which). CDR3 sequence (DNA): TGTGCCAGCAGCCCACTTATAGACAGGTCCACCTGCTTC. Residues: CASSPLIDRSTCF.